A single sample is the source of the 9 T cell receptor beta chains below, sequenced in a study of coeliac disease (dated by TCRdb to 2021 to 2024). The library was generated by the immunoSEQ multiplex PCR assay. The table was pulled from immuneACCESS by TCRdb, which kept in-frame rearrangements only. Such tables lose some clones; where checked, under half of the loss comes from unresolved V genes, and the rest has no known cause. The sample table holds about 4,300 clones, of which about 64% were seen once. The ten largest clones add up to roughly 10% of the sample. Input material: lamina propria lymphocytes from the gut. The label giving this sample's cell subset or site can be read as: lamina propria cell (LPC) fraction of small intestinal biopsy. All receptors come from a woman between 65 and 79 years old with celiac disease.

CDR3 region: CSVSRDNSYGYTF. In nucleotides, the CDR3 is TGCAGCGTAAGCCGGGACAACAGCTATGGCTACACCTTC. The chain joins TRBV29-1 to TRBJ1-2; D might be TRBD1 (6 bases). V was pared by 6 bases and J by 4 bases, with 15 bases between. The germline CDR1 and CDR2 sequences are SQVTM and ANQGSEA. The CDR3 covers 13 residues.

In this sample, this clone turned up a few times. CDR3 sequence: CASSHPTPTDTQYF. CDR3 DNA: TGCGCCAGCAGCCATCCTACGCCCACAGATACGCAGTATTTT. The chain couples TRBV4-3 to TRBJ2-3; no clear D gene. The CDR3 sequence is 14 residues long. Looked up from germline, CDR1 is LGHNA and CDR2 is YSLEER. V lost 3 bases and J lost 2, with 9 bases in between.

J is TRBJ1-4 and V is TRBV5-1, with TRBD1 matching over 7 bases. The CDR3 length is 14 residues. Germline V gene lookup returns CDR1 SGHRS and CDR2 YFSETQ. Unmatched junction bases numbered 7, after V lost 4 bases and J lost 7 bases. CDR3 amino acids: CASSRGQQREKLFF. In DNA, the CDR3 is TGCGCCAGCAGCCGGGGACAGCAACGTGAAAAACTGTTTTTT.

This chain uses TRBV19 with TRBJ1-2, with a possible D match to TRBD1 (6 bases). The V end lost 3 bases, the J end lost 4 bases, and 9 bases lay between the germline ends. CDR3 length: 13 amino acids. The germline CDR1 and CDR2 sequences are LNHDA and SQIVND (reference sequence). The CDR3 sequence is CASSITGSYGYTF. The CDR3 region has the DNA TGTGCCAGTAGTATTACAGGGTCCTATGGCTACACCTTC.

This clone was seen just once. The chain recombines TRBV6-1 with TRBJ1-2; D gene unclear. The CDR3 covers 13 residues. Germline V gene data show CDR1 as MNHNS and CDR2 as SASEGT. V shed 0 bases and J shed 10 bases, with 12 bases lying between them. The CDR3 DNA reads TGTGCCAGCAGTGAAGCGCGGGAGGAGGTCTACACCTTC. This sequence encodes CASSEAREEVYTF.

This CDR3 is CASSMRRGTEAFF. Here the CDR3 DNA reads TGTGCCAGCAGCATGAGACGGGGTACTGAAGCTTTCTTT. The chain uses TRBV13 and TRBJ1-1; D is unclear. This CDR3 is built from 13 residues. CDR1 and CDR2 (germline): PRHDT, FYEKMQ (reference sequence). Trimming stripped 5 bases from V and 5 bases from J, with 12 bases between.

This clone was picked up one time. The chain recombines TRBV5-5 with TRBJ2-7; 9 bases are a match to TRBD1. CDR1 and CDR2 (germline): SGHKS, YYEKEE (reference sequence). V trimming: 2 bases; J trimming: 4 bases; junction bases outside the gene matches: 4. The CDR3 is 14 residues long. CDR3 amino acids: CASSLGGQGYEQYF. CDR3 in DNA: TGTGCCAGCAGCTTAGGGGGACAGGGTTACGAGCAGTACTTC.

This clone was seen more than once but under ten times. The chain carries TRBV27 and TRBJ2-7; a weak D match, TRBD2 (5 bases). V gave up 3 bases and J gave up 5 bases, with 17 bases separating them. The V gene's germline CDR1 is MNHEY and CDR2 SMNVEV (reference sequence). The CDR3 covers 15 residues. This CDR3 is CASSLSYEGVNEQYF. The CDR3 DNA reads TGTGCCAGCAGTTTGAGTTACGAGGGAGTGAACGAGCAGTACTTC.

The rearrangement uses TRBV6-6 and TRBJ1-5; 7 bases match TRBD1. V lost 6 bases and J lost 3; bases outside the gene matches: 2. Germline V gives CDR1 MNHNY, CDR2 SVGAGI (reference sequence). This CDR3 region has 13 residues. The DNA of the CDR3 is TGTGCCAGCAGCGGGACAGTCAATCAGCCCCAGCATTTT. As protein: CASSGTVNQPQHF.